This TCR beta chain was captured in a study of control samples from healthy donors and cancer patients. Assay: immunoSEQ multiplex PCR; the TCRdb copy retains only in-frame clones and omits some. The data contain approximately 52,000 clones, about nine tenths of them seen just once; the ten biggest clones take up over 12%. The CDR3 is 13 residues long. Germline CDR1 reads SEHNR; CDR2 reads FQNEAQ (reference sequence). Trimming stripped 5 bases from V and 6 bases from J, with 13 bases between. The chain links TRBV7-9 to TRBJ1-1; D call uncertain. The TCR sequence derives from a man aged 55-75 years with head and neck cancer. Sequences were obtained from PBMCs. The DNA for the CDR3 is TGTGCCAGCAGCACGGACGGTTGGCCTGAAGCTTTCTTT. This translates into CASSTDGWPEAFF. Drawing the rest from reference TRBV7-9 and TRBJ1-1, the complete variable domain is DTGVSQNPRHKITKRGQNVTFRCDPISEHNRLYWYRQTLGQGPEFLTYFQNEAQLEKSRLLSDRFSAERPKGSFSTLEIQRTEQGDSAMYLCASSTDGWPEAFFGQGTRLTVV.